This TCR beta chain stems from a study of metastatic and nonmetastatic thyroid tumors. The V end was cut by 4 bases, the J end by 0 bases, with 13 bases between. The CDR3 length is 16 residues. Germline CDR1 and CDR2: SGDLS and YYNGEE. TCRdb re-analyzed the PCR reads through MiXCR. The table includes 8,000 to 8,500 clones, roughly 40% detected once. The entire patient cohort was treatment-naive prior to thyroid surgery. This clone was recorded once. The TCR originated in a male donor with papillary thyroid cancer or a benign thyroid nodule (not recorded which). Some clones in this sample may be carry-over from other donors' samples. The chain joins TRBV9 to TRBJ2-2; perhaps TRBD1 as D (6 bases). Sequencing was performed on tumor tissue. In DNA form, the CDR3 reads TGTGCCAGCAGCCCCCCGACAGGCGCGAACACCGGGGAGCTGTTTTTT. Translated: CASSPPTGANTGELFF.